These T cell receptor beta chains were read from a single sample in a study of T cell repertoires in cytomegalovirus infection. Via MiXCR, TCRdb re-called the reads, giving one row per CDR3 protein. The data show about 830,000 distinct CDR3 sequences, with 30% to 35% seen just once and around 12% held by the top ten. These receptors are not linked to any known antigen. The source was cultured CD8+ T cells from PBMCs, collected from culture after CMV antigen stimulation. Receptors originate from a human donor in good health (CMV status not recorded). Some clones in this sample may be carry-over from other donors' samples. Both conserved end residues are part of each CDR3. The D gene is left open where the match is weak. Size is omitted from some rows. Given values are once, few, many or a class for expanded clones.

abundance	v_gene	len	j_gene	d_gene	CDR3nt	CDR3aa
few	TRBV7-6	15	TRBJ2-1	-	TGTGCCAGCAGCCCAGAGACTAGCTCCTACAATGAGCAGTTCTTC	CASSPETSSYNEQFF
-	TRBV5-4	14	TRBJ1-1	TRBD1	TGTGCCAGCAGCTCGGAAGGACAGGCCACTGAAGCTTTCTTT	CASSSEGQATEAFF
few	TRBV7-9	13	TRBJ2-5	-	TGTGCCAGCAGCCACGCTGTTGGAGAGACCCAGTACTTC	CASSHAVGETQYF
-	TRBV12-3/TRBV12-4	15	TRBJ2-2	TRBD1	TGTGCCAGCAGCGATACAGGGGTTATTTCCGGGGAGCTGTTTTTT	CASSDTGVISGELFF
once	TRBV9	15	TRBJ1-2	TRBD1	TGTGCCAGCAGCCCCCGTGGGACAGGGGCCCGTGGCTACACCTTC	CASSPRGTGARGYTF
-	TRBV27	15	TRBJ2-2	-	TGTGCCAGCAGTTCCCGGGACGTGAACACCGGGGAGCTGTTTTTT	CASSSRDVNTGELFF
-	TRBV20-1	12	TRBJ2-4	-	TGCAGTGCTAGGGGGCCCGGAGAAACTCAGTACTTC	CSARGPGETQYF
-	TRBV10-3	15	TRBJ2-5	-	TGTGCCATCAGCCGGGACCCGTCAATGCAAGAGACCCAGTACTTC	CAISRDPSMQETQYF
-	TRBV6-2/TRBV6-3	17	TRBJ1-1	-	TGTGCCAGCAGTTACTCTGGCTTACAGGGCTCGAACACTGAAGCTTTCTTT	CASSYSGLQGSNTEAFF
-	TRBV7-4	14	TRBJ2-7	TRBD1	TGTGCCAGCACCGGGGACAGGGATTCCTACGAGCAGTACTTC	CASTGDRDSYEQYF
few	TRBV12-3/TRBV12-4	12	TRBJ2-1	-	TGTGCCAGCAGTTTAGGCCGCTTAGAGCAGTTCTTC	CASSLGRLEQFF
many	TRBV7-9	14	TRBJ2-5	-	TGTGCCAGCAGCGCTACGATGGACCAAGAGACCCAGTACTTC	CASSATMDQETQYF
many	TRBV6-1	15	TRBJ2-3	TRBD2	TGTGCCAGCAGTGAATTCCCGGGGGGAACAGATACGCAGTATTTT	CASSEFPGGTDTQYF
-	TRBV29-1	14	TRBJ1-1	-	TGCAGCGTTACCCAGAGGGAGAGGAACACTGAAGCTTTCTTT	CSVTQRERNTEAFF